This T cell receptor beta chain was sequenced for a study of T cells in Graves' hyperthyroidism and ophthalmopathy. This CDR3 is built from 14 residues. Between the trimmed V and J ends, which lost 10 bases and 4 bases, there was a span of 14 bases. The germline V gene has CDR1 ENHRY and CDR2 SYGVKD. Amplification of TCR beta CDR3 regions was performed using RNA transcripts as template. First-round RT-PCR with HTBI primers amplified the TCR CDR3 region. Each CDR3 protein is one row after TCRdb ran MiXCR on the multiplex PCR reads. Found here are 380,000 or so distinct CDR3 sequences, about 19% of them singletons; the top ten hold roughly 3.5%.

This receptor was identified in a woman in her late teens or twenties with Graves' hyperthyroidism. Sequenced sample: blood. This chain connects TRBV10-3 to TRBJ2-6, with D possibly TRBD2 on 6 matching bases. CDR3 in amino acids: CATGGQAGANVLTF. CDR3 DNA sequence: TGTGCCACCGGGGGTCAGGCCGGGGCCAACGTCCTGACTTTC.